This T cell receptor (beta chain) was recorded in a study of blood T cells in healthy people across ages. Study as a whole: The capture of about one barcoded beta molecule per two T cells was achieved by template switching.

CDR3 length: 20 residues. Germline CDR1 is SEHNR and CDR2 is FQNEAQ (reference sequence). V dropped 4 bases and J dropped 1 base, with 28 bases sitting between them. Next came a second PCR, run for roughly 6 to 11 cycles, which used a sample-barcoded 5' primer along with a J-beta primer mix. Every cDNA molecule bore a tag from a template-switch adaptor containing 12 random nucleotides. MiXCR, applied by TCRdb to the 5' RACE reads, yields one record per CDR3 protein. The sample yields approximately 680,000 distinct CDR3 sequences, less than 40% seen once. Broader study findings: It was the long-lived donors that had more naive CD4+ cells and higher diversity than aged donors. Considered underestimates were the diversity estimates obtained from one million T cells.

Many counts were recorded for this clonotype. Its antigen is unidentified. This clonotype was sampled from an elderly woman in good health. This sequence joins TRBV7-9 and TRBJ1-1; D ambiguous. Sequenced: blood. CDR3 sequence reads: CASSSQTGWPRVVGNTEAFF. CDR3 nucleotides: TGTGCCAGCAGCTCACAGACTGGCTGGCCAAGGGTTGTGGGGAACACTGAAGCTTTCTTT.